This TCR beta chain was identified in a study of neurological immune-mediated disorders. General study findings and limits: Falling below healthy controls, multiple sclerosis showed the least TCR clonal expansion, while HTLV-1-associated myelopathy showed the most.

This clonotype was recorded at least ten times. Its antigen is undetermined. The time point denotes: technical triplicate 2. There were some 900,000 CD4+ or CD8+ T cells used in the sorted libraries. Trimming took 5 bases from V and 8 from J, leaving 17 bases between them. Germline V gene lookup returns CDR1 SGHRS and CDR2 YFSETQ. The CDR3 contains 15 residues. TCRdb reprocessed the 5' RACE reads via MiXCR and lists one record per CDR3 protein. The data show under 35,000 distinct CDR3 sequences, about an eighth seen once. Sequenced material: CD4+ T cells from blood. The rearrangement links TRBV5-1 to TRBJ1-6; D is ambiguous. The receptor comes from a female donor with HTLV-1-associated myelopathy (HAM/TSP). CDR3 nucleotide sequence: TGCGCCAGCAGATCGACGGGCCCAGCGGATTCACCCCTCCACTTT. This gives the protein CASRSTGPADSPLHF. The full variable domain, completed using reference TRBV5-1 and TRBJ1-6, is KAGVTQTPRYLIKTRGQQVTLSCSPISGHRSVSWYQQTPGQGLQFLFEYFSETQRNKGNFPGRFSGRQFSNSRSEMNVSTLELGDSALYLCASRSTGPADSPLHFGNGTRLTVT.